What follows are 24 T cell receptor beta chains derived from one specimen sequenced in a study of blood T cell repertoires in COVID-19. Assay: immunoSEQ multiplex PCR; the TCRdb copy retains only in-frame clones and omits some. The data hold about 49,000 clones, with 82% observed a single time. What was sequenced was peripheral blood. The receptors shown here come from a woman aged 60-75 years with acute or convalescent COVID-19.

This clone was seen a single time. The rearrangement joins TRBV19 to TRBJ1-5; D unresolved. Germline V CDR1 and CDR2: LNHDA, SQIVND (reference sequence). V was cut by 9 bases and J by 4 bases, with 16 bases left in between. The CDR3 has 14 amino acids. The CDR3 DNA sequence: TGTGCCAGCCGACCAAACAGTTTAAATCAGCCCCAGCATTTT. This encodes CASRPNSLNQPQHF.

The rearrangement uses TRBV12-5 and TRBJ1-3; TRBD1 matches at 7 bases. V was pared by 7 bases and J by 0 bases, with 12 bases of the junction left unmatched. Germline CDR1 is LGHNT and CDR2 is FRNRAP. This CDR3 contains 17 residues. Written as DNA, the CDR3 is TGTGCTAGTGCCTACGAAGGACAGGCCTACTCTGGAAACACCATATATTTT. This codes for CASAYEGQAYSGNTIYF.

The chain carries TRBV19 and TRBJ1-5, with a possible D match to TRBD1 (5 bases). The CDR3 totals 13 residues. From germline, CDR1 is LNHDA and CDR2 SQIVND (reference sequence). V was trimmed by 3 bases and J by 7 bases, leaving 10 bases between them. CDR3 region: CASSIQGLQPQHF. The CDR3 nucleotides read TGTGCCAGTAGTATTCAGGGTTTACAGCCCCAGCATTTT.

This chain links TRBV19 with TRBJ2-2; TRBD1 might be the D (5 bases). Per the germline V gene, CDR1 is LNHDA and CDR2 is SQIVND (reference sequence). The CDR3 has 13 amino acids. The V and J ends lost 1 base and 7 bases respectively, with 7 bases between them. The CDR3 bases are TGTGCCAGTAGTATAGTGGGGCTCGGGGAGCTGTTTTTT. It codes for CASSIVGLGELFF.

The V gene is TRBV28, the J gene TRBJ2-7; D perhaps matches TRBD2 (6 bases). The CDR3 is 14 amino acids. V was clipped by 2 bases and J by 1 base, with 9 bases between them. The germline V gene encodes CDR1 MDHEN and CDR2 SYDVKM. DNA of the CDR3: TGTGCCAGCAGTTTACCCGGGGGTTCCTACGAGCAGTACTTC. Translation: CASSLPGGSYEQYF. Full variable domain (missing parts from reference TRBV28 and TRBJ2-7): DVKVTQSSRYLVKRTGEKVFLECVQDMDHENMFWYRQDPGLGLRLIYFSYDVKMKEKGDIPEGYSVSREKKERFSLILESASTNQTSMYLCASSLPGGSYEQYFGPGTRLTVT.

In this sample, this clone turned up a few times. CDR3 sequence (DNA): TGTGCCAGCGCTAGGGAGTTCACCCACGAGCAGTACTTC. This sequence encodes CASAREFTHEQYF. This chain links TRBV12-3 or TRBV12-4 with TRBJ2-7; tentative D call: TRBD2 (5 bases). The CDR3 is 13 residues long. V shed 8 bases and J shed 5 bases, with 16 bases lying between them.

The chain uses TRBV21-1 and TRBJ2-3; the tabulated D call, TRBD2, remains unverified against the DNA. TRBV21-1 represents a pseudogene. This CDR3 has 15 residues. CDR3 residues: CASSPGTTDDVWQYF. CDR3 nucleotide sequence: TGTGCCAGCAGCCCCGGGACTACGGACGATGTTTGGCAGTATTTT.

DNA for the CDR3: TGTGCCAGCTCACGGACTAGCGGGGGCATTCAAGAGACCCAGTACTTC. Translating it yields CASSRTSGGIQETQYF. The rearrangement links TRBV18 to TRBJ2-5, with TRBD2 matching 13 bases. CDR1 and CDR2 from the germline V gene are KGHSH and LQKENI. The CDR3 is 16 amino acids. V dropped 4 bases and J dropped 2; count of bases not matched to a gene: 4.

This chain joins TRBV19 and TRBJ1-1, with 7 positions matching TRBD1. The length of the CDR3 is 14 residues. CDR1 is LNHDA and CDR2 is SQIVND in the germline V gene (reference sequence). Losses at the gene ends were 4 bases for V and 3 bases for J; bases not matched to a gene: 5. The CDR3 spells CASSNPGQYTEAFF. For the CDR3, the DNA is TGTGCCAGTAGTAACCCGGGACAGTACACTGAAGCTTTCTTT. The full variable domain, with the rest looked up from reference TRBV19 and TRBJ1-1, is DGGITQSPKYLFRKEGQNVTLSCEQNLNHDAMYWYRQDPGQGLRLIYYSQIVNDFQKGDIAEGYSVSREKKESFPLTVTSAQKNPTAFYLCASSNPGQYTEAFFGQGTRLTVV.

This chain uses TRBV7-2 with TRBJ2-7; 8 bases agree with TRBD2. The CDR3 covers 16 residues. The junction had 4 bases not matched to a gene; V was cut back by 0 bases and J by 0 bases. CDR1 SGHTA and CDR2 FQGNSA come from the germline V gene. CDR3 loop: CASSLAGGGPSYEQYF. The CDR3 bases are TGTGCCAGCAGCTTAGCTGGCGGGGGGCCCTCCTACGAGCAGTACTTC.

CDR3 loop: CATLRAGTEAFF. In DNA, the CDR3 is TGTGCCACTCTAAGGGCCGGGACAGAAGCTTTCTTT. The chain is built from TRBV19 and TRBJ1-1, with D possibly TRBD1 on 6 matching bases. The ends were cut back, 10 bases at V and 8 bases at J, with 17 bases in the middle. CDR3 length: 12 residues. The germline CDR1 and CDR2 sequences are LNHDA and SQIVND (reference sequence).

As for this clone: A much larger clone differs from this one at a single base, so this may be a read error. This CDR3 is also generated by other DNA sequences in the sample. Here the CDR3 reads CASSLDGQVNTEAFF. The CDR3 DNA reads as TGTGCTAGCAGCTTAGATGGACAGGTGAACACTGAAGCTTTCTTT. The rearrangement links TRBV7-9 to TRBJ1-1, with TRBD1 matching 7 bases. Germline-derived CDR1 and CDR2 are SEHNR and FQNEAQ (reference sequence). This CDR3 region has 15 residues.

The chain links TRBV27 to TRBJ2-3; the D gene is possibly TRBD1 (6 bases). The germline V gene encodes CDR1 MNHEY and CDR2 SMNVEV (reference sequence). Deletions cut 0 bases from V and 4 bases from J, with 14 bases between. This CDR3 has 16 residues. CDR3 in DNA: TGTGCCAGCAGTTTATCCACAGGGATGGTGGCAGATACGCAGTATTTT. Translation gives CASSLSTGMVADTQYF.

The chain joins TRBV29-1 to TRBJ1-1; the match to TRBD1 covers 9 bases. The length of the CDR3 is 13 residues. CDR1 is SQVTM and CDR2 is ANQGSEA in the germline V gene. With V trimmed by 6 bases and J by 4 bases, 6 bases remained unmatched. CDR3 DNA: TGCAGCGTACCGGGACAGGGTGCCACTGAAGCTTTCTTT. It encodes CSVPGQGATEAFF. Based on the CDR3 plus reference TRBV29-1 and TRBJ1-1, the full variable domain is SAVISQKPSRDICQRGTSLTIQCQVDSQVTMMFWYRQQPGQSLTLIATANQGSEATYESGFVIDKFPISRPNLTFSTLTVSNMSPEDSSIYLCSVPGQGATEAFFGQGTRLTVV.

The chain joins TRBV19 to TRBJ1-5; 7 nucleotides match TRBD1. The germline V gene has CDR1 LNHDA and CDR2 SQIVND (reference sequence). The trim removed 1 base at V and 0 bases at J, leaving 9 bases unmatched. CDR3 length: 18 residues. CDR3 DNA: TGTGCCAGTAGTATAGGAGGGGGCTTCTGGTATAGCAATCAGCCCCAGCATTTT. Its translation: CASSIGGGFWYSNQPQHF. The full variable domain, completed using reference TRBV19 and TRBJ1-5, is DGGITQSPKYLFRKEGQNVTLSCEQNLNHDAMYWYRQDPGQGLRLIYYSQIVNDFQKGDIAEGYSVSREKKESFPLTVTSAQKNPTAFYLCASSIGGGFWYSNQPQHFGDGTRLSIL.

The V and J genes are TRBV19 and TRBJ1-1; D might be TRBD1 (5 bases). CDR1 is LNHDA and CDR2 is SQIVND in the germline V gene (reference sequence). The CDR3 totals 12 residues. The V gene lost 8 bases and the J gene lost 4 bases, with 11 bases spanning the gap. The CDR3 is CASRGGGTEAFF. CDR3 bases: TGTGCCAGTCGCGGGGGAGGCACTGAAGCTTTCTTT.

This sequence joins TRBV2 and TRBJ1-2; 7 bases fit TRBD1. CDR3 length: 15 amino acids. The ends lost 3 bases at V and 1 base at J; junction bases unmatched: 5. Germline CDR1 SNHLY, CDR2 FYNNEI. The CDR3 here is CASSDWQGDNYGYTF. The DNA of the CDR3 is TGTGCCAGCAGTGACTGGCAGGGGGATAACTATGGCTACACCTTC. Variable domain in full (rest from reference TRBV2 and TRBJ1-2): EPEVTQTPSHQVTQMGQEVILRCVPISNHLYFYWYRQILGQKVEFLVSFYNNEISEKSEIFDDQFSVERPDGSNFTLKIRSTKLEDSAMYFCASSDWQGDNYGYTFGSGTRLTVV.

This chain uses TRBV19 with TRBJ2-7; TRBD1 aligns across 8 bases. With V trimmed by 5 bases and J by 7 bases, 10 bases remained unmatched. From germline, CDR1 is LNHDA and CDR2 SQIVND (reference sequence). The CDR3 has 14 amino acids. CDR3 loop: CASSSWTGTGEQYF. The CDR3 nucleotides read TGTGCCAGTAGTTCGTGGACAGGGACGGGAGAGCAGTACTTC. Supplemented by reference TRBV19 and TRBJ2-7, the full variable domain reads DGGITQSPKYLFRKEGQNVTLSCEQNLNHDAMYWYRQDPGQGLRLIYYSQIVNDFQKGDIAEGYSVSREKKESFPLTVTSAQKNPTAFYLCASSSWTGTGEQYFGPGTRLTVT.

The rearrangement uses TRBV10-3 and TRBJ2-3, with D perhaps matching TRBD1 (5 bases). Between the trimmed V and J ends, which lost 3 bases and 0 bases, there was a span of 10 bases. CDR3 size: 15 residues. Germline CDR1 reads ENHRY; CDR2 reads SYGVKD. The chain's CDR3 is CAISDPGRSTDTQYF. The CDR3 nucleotides are TGTGCCATCAGTGACCCAGGGCGAAGCACAGATACGCAGTATTTT.

This clone was picked up a small number of times. The chain combines TRBV4-2 with TRBJ2-1; the match to TRBD2 covers 9 bases. The junction had 12 bases not matched to a gene; V was cut back by 0 bases and J by 6 bases. This CDR3 has 18 residues. Germline V gene lookup returns CDR1 LGHNA and CDR2 YNFKEQ. In nucleotides, the CDR3 is TGTGCCAGCAGCCAAGAGGCGTTTCGGCTAGCGGGAAGCAATGAGCAGTTCTTC. Amino acids: CASSQEAFRLAGSNEQFF.

This clone was counted only a few times. V and J are TRBV4-2 and TRBJ2-7; D may be TRBD2 (5 bases). The germline V gene has CDR1 LGHNA and CDR2 YNFKEQ. The CDR3 loop spans 16 amino acids. V lost 4 bases and J 1 base, leaving 17 bases between the germline ends. DNA of the CDR3: TGTGCCAGCAGCCTTCGGTTAAGGAGCGGATCCTACGAGCAGTACTTC. It specifies CASSLRLRSGSYEQYF.

V gene TRBV6-2 or TRBV6-3 combines with J gene TRBJ2-7; possibly TRBD2 for D (6 bases). Germline CDR1 reads MNHEY; CDR2 reads SVGEGT. The V gene lost 0 bases and the J gene lost 3 bases, with 12 bases spanning the gap. There are 15 residues in the CDR3. CDR3 residues: CASSYSPGLNYEQYF. The DNA of the CDR3 is TGTGCCAGCAGTTACTCCCCGGGACTTAACTACGAGCAGTACTTC.

The J gene is TRBJ1-6, the V gene TRBV28; D is perhaps TRBD1 (6 bases). V lost 6 bases, J lost 7 bases, and 13 bases lay in between. Germline CDR1 reads MDHEN; CDR2 reads SYDVKM. The CDR3 totals 14 residues. The CDR3 sequence: CASRNRVANSPLHF. The DNA of the CDR3 is TGTGCCAGCAGGAACAGGGTAGCAAATTCACCCCTCCACTTT.

This chain joins TRBV6-5 and TRBJ1-2, with TRBD1 matching 9 bases. With V trimmed by 5 bases and J by 6 bases, 7 bases remained unmatched. Germline V gene sequence: CDR1 MNHEY, CDR2 SVGAGI. The CDR3 covers 14 residues. As DNA, the CDR3 is TGTGCCAGCAGTCGCCTCAACAGGGGGCATGGCTACACCTTC. This translates into CASSRLNRGHGYTF.